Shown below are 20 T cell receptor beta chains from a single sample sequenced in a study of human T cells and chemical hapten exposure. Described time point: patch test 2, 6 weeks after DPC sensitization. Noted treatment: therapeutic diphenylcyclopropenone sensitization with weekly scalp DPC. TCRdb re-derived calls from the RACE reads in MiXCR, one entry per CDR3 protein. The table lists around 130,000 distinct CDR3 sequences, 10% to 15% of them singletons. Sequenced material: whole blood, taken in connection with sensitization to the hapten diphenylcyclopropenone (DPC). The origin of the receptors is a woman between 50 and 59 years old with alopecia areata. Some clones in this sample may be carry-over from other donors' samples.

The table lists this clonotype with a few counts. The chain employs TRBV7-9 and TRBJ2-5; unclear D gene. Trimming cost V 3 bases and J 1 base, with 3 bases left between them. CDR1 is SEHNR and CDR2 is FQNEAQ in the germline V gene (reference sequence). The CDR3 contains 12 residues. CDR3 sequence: CASSLTQETQYF. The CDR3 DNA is TGTGCCAGCAGCTTGACCCAAGAGACCCAGTACTTC. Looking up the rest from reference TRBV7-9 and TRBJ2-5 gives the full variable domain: DTGVSQNPRHKITKRGQNVTFRCDPISEHNRLYWYRQTLGQGPEFLTYFQNEAQLEKSRLLSDRFSAERPKGSFSTLEIQRTEQGDSAMYLCASSLTQETQYFGPGTRLLVL.

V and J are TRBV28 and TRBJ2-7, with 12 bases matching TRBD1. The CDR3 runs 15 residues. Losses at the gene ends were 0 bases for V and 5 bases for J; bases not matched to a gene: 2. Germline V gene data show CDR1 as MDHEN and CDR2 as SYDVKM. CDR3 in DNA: TGTGCCAGCAGTTTATGGGGACAGGGGGCCCACGAGCAGTACTTC. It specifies CASSLWGQGAHEQYF.

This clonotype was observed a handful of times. The CDR3 DNA follows: TGTGCCAGCAGCCCGATCGGAGGGGGCTACACTGAAGCTTTCTTT. This sequence encodes CASSPIGGGYTEAFF. This chain links TRBV3-1 with TRBJ1-1, with 7 bases aligning to TRBD1. This CDR3 is 15 amino acids long. Germline assignment: CDR1 LGHDT and CDR2 YNNKEL (reference sequence). V was pared by 4 bases and J by 3 bases, with 8 bases of the junction left unmatched.

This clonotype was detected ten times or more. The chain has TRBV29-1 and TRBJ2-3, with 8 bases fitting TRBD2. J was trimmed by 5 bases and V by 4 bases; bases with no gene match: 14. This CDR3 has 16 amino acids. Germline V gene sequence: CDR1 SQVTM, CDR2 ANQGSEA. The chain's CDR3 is CSVVVREDGRRDTQYF. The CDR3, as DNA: TGCAGCGTTGTGGTGCGGGAGGACGGGAGAAGAGATACGCAGTATTTT.

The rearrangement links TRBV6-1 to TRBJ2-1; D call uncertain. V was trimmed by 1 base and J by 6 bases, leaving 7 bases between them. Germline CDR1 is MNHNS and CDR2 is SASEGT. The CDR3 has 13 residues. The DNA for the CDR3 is TGTGCCAGCAGTGAAGTGTTAGTCAATGAGCAGTTCTTC. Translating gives CASSEVLVNEQFF.

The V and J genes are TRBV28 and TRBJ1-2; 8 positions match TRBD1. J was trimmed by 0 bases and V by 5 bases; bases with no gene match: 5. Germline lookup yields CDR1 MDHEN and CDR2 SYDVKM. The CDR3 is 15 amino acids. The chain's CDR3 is CASSLRTGTNYGYTF. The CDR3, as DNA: TGTGCCAGCAGTCTCCGGACAGGGACTAACTATGGCTACACCTTC.

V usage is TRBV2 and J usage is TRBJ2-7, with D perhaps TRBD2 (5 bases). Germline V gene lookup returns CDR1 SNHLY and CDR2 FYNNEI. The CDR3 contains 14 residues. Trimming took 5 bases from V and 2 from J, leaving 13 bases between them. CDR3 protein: CASSFLATTYEQYF. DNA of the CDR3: TGTGCCAGCAGTTTTTTAGCGACCACCTACGAGCAGTACTTC.

CDR3 sequence (DNA): TGTGCCAGCAGTCGGAGACAGGGGGCAGCCACCGGGGAGCTGTTTTTT. Its protein product is CASSRRQGAATGELFF. The V and J genes are TRBV27 and TRBJ2-2, with 10 bases fitting TRBD1. The ends lost 5 bases at V and 4 bases at J; junction bases unmatched: 7. Germline V CDR1 and CDR2: MNHEY, SMNVEV (reference sequence). This CDR3 is 16 amino acids long.

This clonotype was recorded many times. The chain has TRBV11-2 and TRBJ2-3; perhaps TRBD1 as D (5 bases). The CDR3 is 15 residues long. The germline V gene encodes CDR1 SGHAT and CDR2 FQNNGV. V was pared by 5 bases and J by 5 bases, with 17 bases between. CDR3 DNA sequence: TGTGCCAGCAGCCGCAGGGTATTTCAAGGAGATACGCAGTATTTT. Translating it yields CASSRRVFQGDTQYF.

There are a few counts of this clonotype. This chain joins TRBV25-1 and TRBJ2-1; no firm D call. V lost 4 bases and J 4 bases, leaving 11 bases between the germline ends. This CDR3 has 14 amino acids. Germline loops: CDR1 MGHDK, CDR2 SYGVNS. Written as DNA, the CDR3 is TGTGCCAGCAGTGGAAACTACAAGTACAATGAGCAGTTCTTC. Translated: CASSGNYKYNEQFF. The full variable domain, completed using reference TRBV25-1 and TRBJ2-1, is EADIYQTPRYLVIGTGKKITLECSQTMGHDKMYWYQQDPGMELHLIHYSYGVNSTEKGDLSSESTVSRIRTEHFPLTLESARPSHTSQYLCASSGNYKYNEQFFGPGTRLTVL.

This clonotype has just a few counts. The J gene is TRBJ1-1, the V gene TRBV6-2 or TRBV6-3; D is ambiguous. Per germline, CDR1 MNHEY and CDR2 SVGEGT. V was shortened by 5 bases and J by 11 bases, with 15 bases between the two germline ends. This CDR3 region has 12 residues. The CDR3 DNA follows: TGTGCCAGCAGTACCGGCGCCCGTGGGGCTTTCTTT. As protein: CASSTGARGAFF.

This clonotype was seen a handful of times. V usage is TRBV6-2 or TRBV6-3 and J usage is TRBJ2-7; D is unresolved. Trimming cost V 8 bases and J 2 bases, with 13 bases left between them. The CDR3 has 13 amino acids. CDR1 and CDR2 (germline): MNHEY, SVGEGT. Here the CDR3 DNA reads TGTGCCAGCTCAAGCGCGAACACCTACGAGCAGTACTTC. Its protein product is CASSSANTYEQYF.

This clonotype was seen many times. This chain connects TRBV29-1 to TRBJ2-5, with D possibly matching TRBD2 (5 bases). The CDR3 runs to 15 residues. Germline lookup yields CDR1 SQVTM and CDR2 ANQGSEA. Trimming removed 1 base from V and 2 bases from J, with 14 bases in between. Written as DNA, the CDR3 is TGCAGCGTTGAAGGGGGTTTTCGGGGTCAAGAGACCCAGTACTTC. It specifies CSVEGGFRGQETQYF.

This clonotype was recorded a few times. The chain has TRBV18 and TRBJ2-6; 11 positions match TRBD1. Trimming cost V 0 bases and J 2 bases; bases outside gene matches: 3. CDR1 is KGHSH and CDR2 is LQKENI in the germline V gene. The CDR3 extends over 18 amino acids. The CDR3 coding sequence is TGTGCCAGCTCACCACCGAGGACAGGGGGCACTGGGGCCAACGTCCTGACTTTC. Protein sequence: CASSPPRTGGTGANVLTF.

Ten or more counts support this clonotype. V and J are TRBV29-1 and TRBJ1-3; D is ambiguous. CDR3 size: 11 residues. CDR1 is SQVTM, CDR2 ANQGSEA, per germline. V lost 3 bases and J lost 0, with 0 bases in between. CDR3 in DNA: TGCAGCGTTGACTCTGGAAACACCATATATTTT. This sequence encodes CSVDSGNTIYF.

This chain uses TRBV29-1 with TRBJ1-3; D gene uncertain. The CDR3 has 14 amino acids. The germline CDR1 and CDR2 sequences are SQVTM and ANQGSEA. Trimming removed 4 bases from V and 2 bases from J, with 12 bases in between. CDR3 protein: CSVGERDPGNTIYF. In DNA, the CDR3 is TGCAGCGTTGGCGAAAGGGATCCTGGAAACACCATATATTTT.

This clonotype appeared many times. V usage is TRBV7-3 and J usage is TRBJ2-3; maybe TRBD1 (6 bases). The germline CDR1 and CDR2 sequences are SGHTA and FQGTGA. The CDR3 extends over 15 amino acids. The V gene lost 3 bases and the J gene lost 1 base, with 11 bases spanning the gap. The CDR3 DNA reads TGTGCCAGCAGCTTCAGGGGCTTAGGCACAGATACGCAGTATTTT. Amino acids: CASSFRGLGTDTQYF.

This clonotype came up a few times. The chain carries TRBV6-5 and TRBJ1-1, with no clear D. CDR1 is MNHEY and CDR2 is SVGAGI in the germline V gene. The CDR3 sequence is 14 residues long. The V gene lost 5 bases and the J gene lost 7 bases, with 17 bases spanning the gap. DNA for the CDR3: TGTGCCAGCAGTCAGAGGCCCGGTGCGCTTGAAGCTTTCTTT. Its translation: CASSQRPGALEAFF.

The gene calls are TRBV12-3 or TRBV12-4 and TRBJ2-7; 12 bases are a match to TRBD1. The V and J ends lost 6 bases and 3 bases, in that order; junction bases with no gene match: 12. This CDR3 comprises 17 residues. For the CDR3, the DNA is TGTGCCAGCAGCAAACCCGGGACAGGGGGCTACGACTACGAGCAGTACTTC. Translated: CASSKPGTGGYDYEQYF.

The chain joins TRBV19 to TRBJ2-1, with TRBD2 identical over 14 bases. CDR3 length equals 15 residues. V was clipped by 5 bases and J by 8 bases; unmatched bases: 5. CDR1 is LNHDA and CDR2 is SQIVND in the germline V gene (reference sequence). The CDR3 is CASSLGTSGSDEQFF. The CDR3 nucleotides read TGTGCCAGTAGTTTAGGGACTAGCGGGAGCGATGAGCAGTTCTTC.